The present T cell receptor (beta chain) was sequenced within a study of T cells in Graves' hyperthyroidism and ophthalmopathy. Points from the study as a whole: Blood also held most thyroid clonotypes expanded beyond 0.001.

Amplification of TCR beta CDR3 regions used RNA as the template. With the HTBI primer set, the TCR CDR3 went through a first round of RT-PCR. One entry per CDR3 protein, called by TCRdb with MiXCR from the multiplex PCR reads. The repertoire holds a few hundred thousand distinct CDR3 sequences, with roughly 17% as singletons. The study excluded patients with uncontrolled infection, other autoimmune disease, pregnancy or lactation. On this clonotype itself: Its antigen remains unknown. This may be a read error: a much more frequent sequence differs by one nucleotide.

Germline values: CDR1 SGHTA, CDR2 FQGNSA. CDR3 length: 15 residues. The chain carries TRBV7-2 and TRBJ1-1, with D unresolved. This TCR derives from a woman aged 18-29 years with Graves' ophthalmopathy. The specimen sequenced was blood. The CDR3 spells CASSSPAGMKTEAFF. Written as DNA, the CDR3 is TGTGCCAGCAGCTCGCCAGCCGGGATGAAGACTGAAGCTTTCTTT.